This T cell receptor (beta chain) stems from a study of early T cells in non-severe SARS-CoV-2 infection. This clonotype appeared a few times. This CDR3 is 15 amino acids long. The germline gives CDR1 GTSNPN, CDR2 SVGIG (reference sequence). Trimming stripped 0 bases from V and 0 bases from J, with 11 bases between. TCRdb ran MiXCR on the 5' RACE reads and lists one entry per CDR3 protein. Seen here are tens of thousands of distinct CDR3 sequences, roughly 10% observed once, and the top ten hold 5.5% to 7%. The V and J genes are TRBV30 and TRBJ1-1; no firm D call. The sequence was collected from an adult who was a healthcare worker with PCR-confirmed SARS-CoV-2 infection or an uninfected control (not recorded which). Sequenced material: whole blood. The CDR3 sequence: CAWSVVGIMNTEAFF. The CDR3 region has the DNA TGTGCCTGGAGTGTTGTGGGGATAATGAACACTGAAGCTTTCTTT.